Presented here are 3 T cell receptor beta chains from one specimen sequenced in a study of T cells after yellow fever vaccination. TCRdb redid the calling of the 5' RACE reads with MiXCR, one entry per CDR3 protein. The top ten hold 12% of the sample, which has tens of thousands of distinct CDR3 sequences, 5% to 7% seen once. The specimen comprised PBMCs, either bulk or a sorted T-cell subset (CD4+, CD8+, memory, or dextramer-sorted; not recorded which), sampled 15 days after the yellow fever booster vaccination. These receptors originate from a man younger than 45 who received the YFV17D yellow fever vaccine.

There are many counts of this clonotype. The gene calls are TRBV28 and TRBJ1-6, with 9 nucleotides matching TRBD1. The CDR3 loop spans 14 amino acids. V lost 7 bases, J lost 8 bases, and 6 bases stayed unmatched. In germline, CDR1 is MDHEN, CDR2 SYDVKM. The CDR3 DNA reads as TGTGCCAGCACAACGGGACAGGGTTATTCACCCCTCCACTTT. Its protein product is CASTTGQGYSPLHF.

At least ten counts were recorded for this clonotype. The rearrangement joins TRBV7-9 to TRBJ1-2; 8 bases map to TRBD1. This CDR3 comprises 14 residues. The germline V gene has CDR1 SEHNR and CDR2 FQNEAQ (reference sequence). V lost 5 bases and J lost 5; bases outside the gene matches: 7. CDR3 protein: CASSQGTGTYGYTF. For the CDR3, the DNA is TGTGCCAGCAGCCAAGGGACAGGAACATATGGCTACACCTTC.

This clonotype has at least ten counts. The chain combines TRBV12-3 or TRBV12-4 with TRBJ1-3; D possibly corresponds to TRBD1 (5 bases). The V end was cut by 8 bases, the J end by 0 bases, with 8 bases between. The CDR3 length is 13 residues. This CDR3 reads CASDSTSGNTIYF. For the CDR3, the DNA is TGTGCCAGCGACAGCACCTCTGGAAACACCATATATTTT.